This TCR beta chain was recovered during a study of naive and memory T cell subsets. An oligonucleotide containing a UMI was ligated to the 3' end of TCR cDNA. Whole-blood samples were around 2.5 ml of peripheral blood from healthy adult volunteers. Cells were not sorted; total RNA input targeted roughly 1 to 1,100 ng. Ligated cDNA underwent four rounds of PCR with nested alpha and beta constant region primers and SP2. TCRdb itself ran the 5' RACE reads through MiXCR, one entry per CDR3 protein. The data show approximately 32,000 distinct CDR3 sequences, with 15% to 20% seen just once and 2.6% held by the top ten. Broader study findings: Potentially, T cell activation and differentiation skew this RNA-based measurement.

V shed 2 bases and J shed 5 bases, with 11 bases lying between them. Germline assignment: CDR1 SGDLS and CDR2 YYNGEE. The CDR3 runs 14 residues. As regards this clonotype: The antigen is unknown.

V is TRBV9 and J is TRBJ2-1; tentatively, D is TRBD2 (5 bases). This TCR derives from a female donor in good health. The DNA for the CDR3 is TGTGCCAGCAGCGTTGATGGGGAGAACAATGAGCAGTTCTTC. Encoded protein: CASSVDGENNEQFF.